This TCR beta chain is drawn from a study of blood T cell repertoires in COVID-19. Per the original methods: Reference gene primers were amplified, and this amplification served to estimate nucleated cell counts. Libraries were prepared by immunoSEQ multiplex PCR; TCRdb keeps only in-frame clonotypes and omits some of them. V and J calls and clone size follow that table, whereas D and trimming were derived from the DNA. The table records about 260,000 clones, roughly four fifths of them present only once. The sample consisted of peripheral blood. This receptor was taken from a woman of 80 years or more with acute or convalescent COVID-19.

CDR3 coding DNA: TGTGCCAGCATCGAACAGGGGCGGAACACTGAAGCTTTCTTT. Translating gives CASIEQGRNTEAFF. V is TRBV2 and J is TRBJ1-1; 7 nucleotides line up with TRBD1. CDR1 is SNHLY, CDR2 FYNNEI, per germline. This CDR3 comprises 14 residues. V lost 7 bases to trimming and J lost 1 base; unmatched junction nucleotides: 6.